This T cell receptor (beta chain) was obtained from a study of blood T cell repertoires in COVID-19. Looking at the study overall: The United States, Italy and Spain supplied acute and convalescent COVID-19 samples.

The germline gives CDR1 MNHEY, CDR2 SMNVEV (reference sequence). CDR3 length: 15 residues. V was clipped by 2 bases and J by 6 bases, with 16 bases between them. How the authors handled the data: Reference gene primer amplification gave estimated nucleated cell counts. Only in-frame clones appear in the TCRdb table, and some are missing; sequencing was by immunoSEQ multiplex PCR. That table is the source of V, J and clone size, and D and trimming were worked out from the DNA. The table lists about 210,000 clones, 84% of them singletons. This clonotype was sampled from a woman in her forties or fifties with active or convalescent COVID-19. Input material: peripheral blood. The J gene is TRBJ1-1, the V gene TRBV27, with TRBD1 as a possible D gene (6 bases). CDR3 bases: TGTGCCAGCAGTTTAGTCGGGCAGGGGCCCGCTGAAGCTTTCTTT. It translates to CASSLVGQGPAEAFF.